This TCR beta chain derives from a study of T cell responses to AZD1222 COVID-19 vaccine. Generated by immunoSEQ multiplex PCR, the TCRdb table keeps only in-frame clones and is missing some. This sample yields roughly 120,000 clones, of which roughly 93% are seen a single time; about 3% belongs to the top ten. Germline V gene data show CDR1 as PRHDT and CDR2 as FYEKMQ (reference sequence). The CDR3 spans 13 residues. V was clipped by 11 bases and J by 2 bases; unmatched bases: 6. The sequences come from peripheral blood, collected on day 0 of AZD1222 vaccination. The source of this sequence is an adult in good health. J is TRBJ2-7 and V is TRBV13, with TRBD2 matching 10 bases. CDR3 protein: CASTSGRAYEQYF. The DNA for the CDR3 is TGTGCCTCGACCAGCGGGAGGGCCTACGAGCAGTACTTC. The full variable domain, rest sourced from reference TRBV13 and TRBJ2-7, is AAGVIQSPRHLIKEKRETATLKCYPIPRHDTVYWYQQGPGQDPQFLISFYEKMQSDKGSIPDRFSAQQFSDYHSELNMSSLELGDSALYFCASTSGRAYEQYFGPGTRLTVT.